This T cell receptor beta chain was obtained from a study of control samples from healthy donors and cancer patients (dated by TCRdb to 2020 to 2022). For this clone: The antigen it binds to is not known. Base-call qualities are not available, and no considerably larger clone is one nucleotide away.

Library generation was performed with the immunoSEQ multiplex PCR assay. TCRdb obtained this table from immuneACCESS and retained in-frame rearrangements with V and J assigned. These tables miss some clones; where compared with another copy, unresolved V genes account for less than half of the shortfall, and the remainder is unexplained. Within this sample are around 84,000 clones, with 90% to 95% of them counted one time only. Clones ranked in the top ten supply 15% to 17% of the sample. Spanning cysteine to phenylalanine, the CDR3 consists of 11 amino acids. Only the CDR3 DNA stays, 33 bases, in frame from base 1. V is reduced by 4 bases and J by 4 bases, leaving a spacing of 4 bases between them.

Sequencing was done on a sample of blood. This sequence uses TRBV12-3 or TRBV12-4 and TRBJ1-2, with no D gene named confidently. This clonotype was obtained from a man aged 25 to 40 in good health. The DNA sequence is as follows: TGTGCCAGCAGTTATGGCTATGGCTACACCTTC. This gives the protein CASSYGYGYTF.